This T cell receptor beta chain comes out of a study of beta chain features in type 1 diabetes. Isolated RNA was reverse transcribed in full, so expressed TCRB transcripts were sequenced. Profiling relied on immunoSEQ multiplex PCR, and the TCRdb table lists in-frame clones only, not all of them. The sample yields about 130,000 clones, around a tenth seen once. The sample was central memory CD4+ T cells from blood. The sequence was collected from a man younger than 35 in good health.

In DNA, the CDR3 is TGTGCCAGCAGTTACGGACTAGCGAATTCACCCCTCCACTTT. Translated: CASSYGLANSPLHF. This chain connects TRBV28 to TRBJ1-6; D is unresolved. Trimming took off 4 bases at V and 7 bases at J, with 11 bases between the two ends. Germline values: CDR1 MDHEN, CDR2 SYDVKM. CDR3 length equals 14 residues. The full variable domain, its missing parts supplied by reference TRBV28 and TRBJ1-6, is DVKVTQSSRYLVKRTGEKVFLECVQDMDHENMFWYRQDPGLGLRLIYFSYDVKMKEKGDIPEGYSVSREKKERFSLILESASTNQTSMYLCASSYGLANSPLHFGNGTRLTVT.